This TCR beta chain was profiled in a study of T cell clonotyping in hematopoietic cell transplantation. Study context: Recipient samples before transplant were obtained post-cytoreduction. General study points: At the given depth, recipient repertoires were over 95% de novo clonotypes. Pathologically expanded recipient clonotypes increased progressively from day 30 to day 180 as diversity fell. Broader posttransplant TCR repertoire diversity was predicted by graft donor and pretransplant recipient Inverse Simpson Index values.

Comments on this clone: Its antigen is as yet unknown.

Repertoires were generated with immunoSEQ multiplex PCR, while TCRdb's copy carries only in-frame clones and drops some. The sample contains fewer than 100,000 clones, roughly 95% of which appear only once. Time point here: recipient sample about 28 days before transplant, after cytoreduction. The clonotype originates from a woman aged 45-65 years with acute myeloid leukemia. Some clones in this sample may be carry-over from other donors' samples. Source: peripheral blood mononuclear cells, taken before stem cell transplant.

CDR3 in amino acids: CASSLGKNEQFF. The DNA for the CDR3 is TGTGCCAGCAGCTTAGGGAAGAATGAGCAGTTCTTC. The chain combines TRBV7-9 with TRBJ2-1; unclear D gene. Germline V CDR1 and CDR2: SEHNR, FQNEAQ (reference sequence). The CDR3 is made up of 12 amino acids. The ends were cut back, 1 base at V and 7 bases at J, with 5 bases in the middle.